The present TCR beta chain was sequenced within a study of blood T cells in healthy people across ages. Study observations and caveats: A strong correlation was seen between TCR beta diversity and naive T cell percentage. Any conclusive comparison of naive versus antigen-experienced cells was prevented by using unsorted PBMCs.

In regard to this clonotype: The antigen remains undetermined.

V dropped 3 bases and J dropped 1; count of bases not matched to a gene: 2. CDR1 DFQATT and CDR2 SNEGSKA come from the germline V gene (reference sequence). The CDR3 loop spans 16 amino acids. For the second PCR, which ran for roughly 6 to 12 cycles, a sample-barcoded 5' primer and a J-beta primer mix were used. Tags on each cDNA molecule came from a template-switch adaptor with 12 random nucleotides. MiXCR, run by TCRdb on the 5' RACE reads, gives a single entry per CDR3 protein. Of approximately 760,000 distinct CDR3 sequences listed, roughly 25% are singletons. This sample was shared with a second study, whose subject was T cells of mothers and their children. As reported in that work: Mother-child pairs who were related displayed a slightly higher overlap than unrelated pairs, a difference that was non-significant.

Input material: blood. The TCR sequence derives from a boy aged 5-17 years in good health. J is TRBJ2-5 and V is TRBV20-1; 16 bases map to TRBD2. CDR3 bases: TGCAGTGCTAGCGGGACTAGCGGGGGGGTCCAAGAGACCCAGTACTTC. It yields the protein CSASGTSGGVQETQYF.